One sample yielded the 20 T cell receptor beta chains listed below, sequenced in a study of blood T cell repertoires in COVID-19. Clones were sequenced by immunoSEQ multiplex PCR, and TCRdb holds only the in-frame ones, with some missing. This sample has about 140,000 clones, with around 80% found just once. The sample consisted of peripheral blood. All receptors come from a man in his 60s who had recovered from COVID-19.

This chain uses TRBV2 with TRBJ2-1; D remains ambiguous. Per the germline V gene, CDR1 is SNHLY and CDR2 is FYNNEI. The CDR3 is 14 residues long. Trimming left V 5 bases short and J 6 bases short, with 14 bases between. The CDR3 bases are TGTGCCAGCAGTTTACAGACAATGGGCAATGAGCAGTTCTTC. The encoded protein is CASSLQTMGNEQFF.

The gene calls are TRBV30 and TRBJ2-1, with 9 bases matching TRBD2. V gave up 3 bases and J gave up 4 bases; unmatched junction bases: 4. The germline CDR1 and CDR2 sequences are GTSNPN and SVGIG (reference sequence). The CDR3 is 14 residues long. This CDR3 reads CAWRSLAGYNEQFF. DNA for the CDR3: TGTGCCTGGAGAAGTCTAGCGGGGTACAATGAGCAGTTCTTC.

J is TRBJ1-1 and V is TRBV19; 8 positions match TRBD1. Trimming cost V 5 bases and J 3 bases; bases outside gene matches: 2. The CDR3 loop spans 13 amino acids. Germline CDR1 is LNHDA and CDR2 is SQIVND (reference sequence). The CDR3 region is CASSVDRDTEAFF. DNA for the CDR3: TGTGCCAGTAGTGTGGACAGGGACACTGAAGCTTTCTTT.

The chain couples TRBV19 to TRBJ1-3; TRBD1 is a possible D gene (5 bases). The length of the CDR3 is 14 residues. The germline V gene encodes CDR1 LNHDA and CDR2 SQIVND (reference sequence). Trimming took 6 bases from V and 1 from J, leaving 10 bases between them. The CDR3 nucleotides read TGTGCCAGTAGGCAACAGGTTTCTGGAAACACCATATATTTT. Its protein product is CASRQQVSGNTIYF.

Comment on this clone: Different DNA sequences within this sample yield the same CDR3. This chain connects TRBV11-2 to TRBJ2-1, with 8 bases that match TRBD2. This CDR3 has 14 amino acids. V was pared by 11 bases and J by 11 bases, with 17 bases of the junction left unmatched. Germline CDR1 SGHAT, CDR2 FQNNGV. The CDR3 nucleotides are TGTGCCCGCCGCTGGAGGGGGGCGGGGGGCCAGCAGTTCTTC. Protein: CARRWRGAGGQQFF. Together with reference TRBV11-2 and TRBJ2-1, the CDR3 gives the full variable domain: EAGVAQSPRYKIIEKRQSVAFWCNPISGHATLYWYQQILGQGPKLLIQFQNNGVVDDSQLPKDRFSAERLKGVDSTLKIQPAKLEDSAVYLCARRWRGAGGQQFFGPGTRLTVL.

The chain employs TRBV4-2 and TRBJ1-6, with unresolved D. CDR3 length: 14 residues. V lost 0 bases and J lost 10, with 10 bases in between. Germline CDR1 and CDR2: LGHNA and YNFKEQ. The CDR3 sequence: CASSQERSRSPLHF. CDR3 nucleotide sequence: TGTGCCAGCAGCCAAGAAAGGTCCAGGTCACCCCTCCACTTT.

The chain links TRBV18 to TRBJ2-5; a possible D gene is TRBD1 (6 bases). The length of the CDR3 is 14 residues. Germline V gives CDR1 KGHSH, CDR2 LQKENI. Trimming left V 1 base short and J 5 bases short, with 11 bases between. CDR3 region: CASSPLQGGETQYF. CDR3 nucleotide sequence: TGTGCCAGCTCACCACTACAGGGTGGGGAGACCCAGTACTTC. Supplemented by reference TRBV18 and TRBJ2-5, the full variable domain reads NAGVMQNPRHLVRRRGQEARLRCSPMKGHSHVYWYRQLPEEGLKFMVYLQKENIIDESGMPKERFSAEFPKEGPSILRIQQVVRGDSAAYFCASSPLQGGETQYFGPGTRLLVL.

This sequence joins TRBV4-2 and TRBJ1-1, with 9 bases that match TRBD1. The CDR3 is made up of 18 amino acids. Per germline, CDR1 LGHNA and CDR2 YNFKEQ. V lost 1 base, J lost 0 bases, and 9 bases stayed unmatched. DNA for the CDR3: TGTGCCAGCAGCCAAGCGTCGAGGGGACAGGGTTTGAACACTGAAGCTTTCTTT. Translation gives CASSQASRGQGLNTEAFF.

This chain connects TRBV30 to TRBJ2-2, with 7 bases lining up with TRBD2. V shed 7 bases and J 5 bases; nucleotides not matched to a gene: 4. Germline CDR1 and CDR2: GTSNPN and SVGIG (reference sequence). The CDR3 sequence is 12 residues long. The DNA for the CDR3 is TGTGCCTCACCCGGGGGGACCGGGGAGCTGTTTTTT. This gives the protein CASPGGTGELFF.

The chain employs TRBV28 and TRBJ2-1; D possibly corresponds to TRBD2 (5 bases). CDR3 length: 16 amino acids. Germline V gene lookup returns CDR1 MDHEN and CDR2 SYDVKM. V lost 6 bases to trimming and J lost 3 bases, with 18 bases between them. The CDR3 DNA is TGTGCCAGCAGCCCTAACGGGGTTATCGGCTACAATGAGCAGTTCTTC. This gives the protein CASSPNGVIGYNEQFF.

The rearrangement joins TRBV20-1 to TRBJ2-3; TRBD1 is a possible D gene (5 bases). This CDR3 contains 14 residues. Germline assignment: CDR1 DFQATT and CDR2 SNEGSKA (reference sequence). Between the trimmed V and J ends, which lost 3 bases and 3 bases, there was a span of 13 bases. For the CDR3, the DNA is TGCAGTGCTAGTCGCAGGGCAAGGACAGATACGCAGTATTTT. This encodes CSASRRARTDTQYF.

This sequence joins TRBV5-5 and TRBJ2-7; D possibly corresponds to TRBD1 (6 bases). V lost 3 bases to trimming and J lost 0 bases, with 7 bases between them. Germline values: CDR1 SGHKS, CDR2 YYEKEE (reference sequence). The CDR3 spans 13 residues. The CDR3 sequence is CASSSDSSYEQYF. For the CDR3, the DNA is TGTGCCAGCAGCTCGGACAGCTCCTACGAGCAGTACTTC.

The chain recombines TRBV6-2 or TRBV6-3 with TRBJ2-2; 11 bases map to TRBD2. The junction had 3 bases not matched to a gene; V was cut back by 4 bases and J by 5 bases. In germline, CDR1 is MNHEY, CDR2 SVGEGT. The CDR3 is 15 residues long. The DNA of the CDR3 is TGTGCCAGCAGTTTAGCGGGGGGGAAAACCGGGGAGCTGTTTTTT. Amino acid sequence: CASSLAGGKTGELFF.

Here the CDR3 DNA reads TGTGCCAGCAGCCAAGGTAATCGGACAGACGACAATCAGCCCCAGCATTTT. Translating it yields CASSQGNRTDDNQPQHF. The chain has TRBV3-1 (or the pseudogene TRBV3-2) and TRBJ1-5; D is perhaps TRBD1 (6 bases). The V end lost 1 base, the J end lost 3 bases, and 16 bases lay between the germline ends. This CDR3 is built from 17 residues. Germline lookup yields CDR1 LGHDT and CDR2 YNNKEL (reference sequence).

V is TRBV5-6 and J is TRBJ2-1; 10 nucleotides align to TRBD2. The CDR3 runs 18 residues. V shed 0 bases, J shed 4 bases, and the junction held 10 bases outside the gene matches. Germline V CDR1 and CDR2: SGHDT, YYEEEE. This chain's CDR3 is CASSLAGASGSLYNEQFF. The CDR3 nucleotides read TGTGCCAGCAGCTTGGCCGGGGCTAGCGGGAGCCTTTACAATGAGCAGTTCTTC.

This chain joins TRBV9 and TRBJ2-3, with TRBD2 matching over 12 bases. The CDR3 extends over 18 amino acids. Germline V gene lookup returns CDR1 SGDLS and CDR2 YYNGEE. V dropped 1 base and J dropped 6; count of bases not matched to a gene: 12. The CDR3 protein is CASSVTSASGGEYDTQYF. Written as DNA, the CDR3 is TGTGCCAGCAGCGTAACTTCAGCTAGCGGGGGGGAATACGATACGCAGTATTTT.

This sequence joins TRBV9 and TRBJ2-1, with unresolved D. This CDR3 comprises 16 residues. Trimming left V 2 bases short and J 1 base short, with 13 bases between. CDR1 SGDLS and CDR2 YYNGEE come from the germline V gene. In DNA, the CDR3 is TGTGCCAGCAGCGTCACTGGCGGCCTTTCCTACAATGAGCAGTTCTTC. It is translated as CASSVTGGLSYNEQFF. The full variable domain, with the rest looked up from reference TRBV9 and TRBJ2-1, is DSGVTQTPKHLITATGQRVTLRCSPRSGDLSVYWYQQSLDQGLQFLIQYYNGEERAKGNILERFSAQQFPDLHSELNLSSLELGDSALYFCASSVTGGLSYNEQFFGPGTRLTVL.

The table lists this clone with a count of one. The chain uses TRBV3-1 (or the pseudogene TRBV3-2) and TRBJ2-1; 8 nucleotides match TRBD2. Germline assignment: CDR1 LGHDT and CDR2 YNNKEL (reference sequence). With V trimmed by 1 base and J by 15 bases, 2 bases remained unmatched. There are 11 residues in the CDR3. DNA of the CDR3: TGTGCCAGCAGCCAAGCGGGGGGGTGGTTCTTC. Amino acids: CASSQAGGWFF.

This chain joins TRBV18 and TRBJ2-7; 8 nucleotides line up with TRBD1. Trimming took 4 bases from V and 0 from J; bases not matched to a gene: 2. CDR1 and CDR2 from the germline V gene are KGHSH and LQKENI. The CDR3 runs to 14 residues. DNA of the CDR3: TGTGCCAGCTCACTTGGGACAGGCTCCTACGAGCAGTACTTC. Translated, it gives CASSLGTGSYEQYF.

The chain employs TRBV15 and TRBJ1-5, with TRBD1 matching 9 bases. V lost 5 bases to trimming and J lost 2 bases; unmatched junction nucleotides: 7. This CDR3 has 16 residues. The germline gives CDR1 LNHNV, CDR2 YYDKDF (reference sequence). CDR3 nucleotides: TGTGCCACCAGCGCCCCTTGGGACAGGGGCAATCAGCCCCAGCATTTT. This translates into CATSAPWDRGNQPQHF.